The source of this T cell receptor (beta chain) is a study of monozygotic twins with inflammatory bowel disease. General observations from the study: Concordance status among twins (concordant versus discordant) showed no link to repertoire similarity, possibly from limited power.

Germline V gene data show CDR1 as SGHDT and CDR2 as YYEEEE. The CDR3 has 16 amino acids. TCRdb re-analyzed the 5' RACE reads; it lists each CDR3 protein once, without DNA. The data show tens of thousands of distinct CDR3 sequences, and the top ten clones hold less than 7.5%. Worth noting for this clonotype: No antigen is known for it.

The chain carries TRBV5-6 and TRBJ2-1; without DNA, the TCRdb call of TRBD1 cannot be checked. The specimen was blood. This sequence was found in a human donor with ulcerative colitis or Crohn's disease, or a healthy co-twin of an affected twin (not recorded which). The CDR3 sequence: CASSRGSVTSYNEQFF.